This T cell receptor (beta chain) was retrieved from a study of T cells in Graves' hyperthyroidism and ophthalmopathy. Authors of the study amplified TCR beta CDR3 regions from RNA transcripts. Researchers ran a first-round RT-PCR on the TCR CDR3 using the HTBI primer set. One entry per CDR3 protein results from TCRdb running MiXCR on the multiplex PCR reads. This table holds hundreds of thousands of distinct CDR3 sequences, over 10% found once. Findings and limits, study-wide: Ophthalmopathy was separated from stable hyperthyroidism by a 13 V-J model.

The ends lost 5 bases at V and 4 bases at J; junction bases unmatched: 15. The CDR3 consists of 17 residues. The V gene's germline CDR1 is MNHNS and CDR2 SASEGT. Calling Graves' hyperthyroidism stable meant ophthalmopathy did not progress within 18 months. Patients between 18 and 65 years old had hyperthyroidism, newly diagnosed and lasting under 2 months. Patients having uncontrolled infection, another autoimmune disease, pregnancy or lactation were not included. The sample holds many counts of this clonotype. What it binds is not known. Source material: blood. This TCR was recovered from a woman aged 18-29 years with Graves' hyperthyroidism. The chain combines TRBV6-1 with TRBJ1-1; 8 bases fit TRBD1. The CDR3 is CASSYLGQAVVGTEAFF. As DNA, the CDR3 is TGTGCCAGCAGTTACCTGGGACAGGCTGTCGTGGGCACTGAAGCTTTCTTT.